This entry lists 26 T cell receptor beta chains sequenced from one sample in a study of shared clonotypes between healthy human individuals. Method: immunoSEQ multiplex PCR; TCRdb's copy keeps in-frame clones and lacks some. The sample has about 2.4 million clones, roughly nine tenths seen once. Sequencing was performed on naive CD4+ T cells sorted from blood. Documented subset: CD45RA+ positively selected. These receptor sequences come from a man between 18 and 29 years old in good health.

This chain uses TRBV7-2 with TRBJ1-1; 11 positions match TRBD1. V shed 5 bases and J 4 bases; nucleotides not matched to a gene: 9. CDR3 size: 16 residues. CDR1 is SGHTA, CDR2 FQGNSA, per germline. The CDR3 sequence is CASSPRTGGGVTEAFF. Written as DNA, the CDR3 is TGTGCCAGCAGCCCCCGGACAGGGGGCGGAGTCACTGAAGCTTTCTTT. The full variable domain, its missing parts supplied by reference TRBV7-2 and TRBJ1-1, is GAGVSQSPSNKVTEKGKDVELRCDPISGHTALYWYRQSLGQGLEFLIYFQGNSAPDKSGLPSDRFSAERTGGSVSTLTIQRTQQEDSAVYLCASSPRTGGGVTEAFFGQGTRLTVV.

The V call is TRBV28, the J call TRBJ2-6; the D gene is possibly TRBD2 (6 bases). The ends were cut back, 9 bases at V and 1 base at J, with 22 bases in the middle. CDR3 size: 18 residues. Germline-derived CDR1 and CDR2 are MDHEN and SYDVKM. The CDR3 loop is CASDRVGGETSGANVLTF. DNA for the CDR3: TGTGCCAGTGATCGCGTCGGGGGAGAGACTTCTGGGGCCAACGTCCTGACTTTC. The whole variable domain, filled in from reference TRBV28 and TRBJ2-6, reads DVKVTQSSRYLVKRTGEKVFLECVQDMDHENMFWYRQDPGLGLRLIYFSYDVKMKEKGDIPEGYSVSREKKERFSLILESASTNQTSMYLCASDRVGGETSGANVLTFGAGSRLTVL.

The chain uses TRBV28 and TRBJ2-7; D is perhaps TRBD2 (6 bases). CDR3 size: 16 residues. V was clipped by 5 bases and J by 3 bases, with 20 bases between them. Germline V CDR1 and CDR2: MDHEN, SYDVKM. The CDR3 nucleotides read TGTGCCAGCAGTCCAGCCGGGGGAGCGAGGGACTACGAGCAGTACTTC. Protein: CASSPAGGARDYEQYF.

The V call is TRBV7-2, the J call TRBJ1-2; weak D call: TRBD1 (6 bases). The CDR3 contains 13 residues. Germline CDR1 and CDR2: SGHTA and FQGNSA. Trimming cost V 2 bases and J 8 bases, with 12 bases left between them. The CDR3 nucleotides read TGTGCCAGCAGCTTAAACAGGGTAGTGGGCTACACCTTC. It specifies CASSLNRVVGYTF.

As regards this clone: This sample includes further DNA sequences coding for the same CDR3. This rearrangement joins TRBV6-5 to TRBJ2-5, with unresolved D. The CDR3 is 13 amino acids. The V end lost 0 bases, the J end lost 1 base, and 3 bases lay between the germline ends. Germline V gene data show CDR1 as MNHEY and CDR2 as SVGAGI. The CDR3 region is CASSYSVQETQYF. In nucleotides, the CDR3 is TGTGCCAGCAGTTACTCTGTCCAAGAGACCCAGTACTTC.

This rearrangement joins TRBV30 to TRBJ1-4, with D perhaps matching TRBD1 (5 bases). CDR1 is GTSNPN and CDR2 is SVGIG in the germline V gene (reference sequence). V shed 2 bases and J shed 2 bases, with 9 bases lying between them. The CDR3 runs to 14 residues. CDR3 sequence (DNA): TGTGCCTGGAGTAGGACAACCACTAATGAAAAACTGTTTTTT. Amino acid sequence: CAWSRTTTNEKLFF.

V usage is TRBV4-3 and J usage is TRBJ2-5, with D maybe TRBD2 (7 bases). Trimming took 1 base from V and 11 from J, leaving 17 bases between them. Per germline, CDR1 LGHNA and CDR2 YSLEER. The CDR3 totals 14 residues. CDR3 in amino acids: CASSQGAGAREQYF. The DNA of the CDR3 is TGCGCCAGCAGCCAAGGGGCGGGGGCGAGGGAGCAGTACTTC.

The chain employs TRBV28 and TRBJ2-2, with D possibly being TRBD1 (6 bases). The ends were cut back, 3 bases at V and 0 bases at J, with 17 bases in the middle. CDR1 is MDHEN, CDR2 SYDVKM, per germline. The CDR3 consists of 18 residues. This CDR3 is CASSFIIYREANTGELFF. The DNA for the CDR3 is TGTGCCAGCAGTTTTATCATCTACAGGGAAGCGAACACCGGGGAGCTGTTTTTT.

This chain uses TRBV19 with TRBJ1-6, with D perhaps matching TRBD1 (6 bases). Germline V CDR1 and CDR2: LNHDA, SQIVND (reference sequence). With 3 bases removed from V and 2 bases from J, the gap between germline ends came to 8 bases. The CDR3 has 15 amino acids. The CDR3 DNA reads TGTGCCAGTAGTATGAGGGACACCTATAATTCACCCCTCCACTTT. Its protein product is CASSMRDTYNSPLHF.

Concerning this clone: Other DNA sequences in the sample encode the same CDR3. This chain uses TRBV10-1 with TRBJ1-6; tentative D call: TRBD1 (5 bases). V shed 3 bases and J shed 4 bases, with 10 bases lying between them. CDR3 size: 15 residues. In germline, CDR1 is WNHNN, CDR2 SYGVQD (reference sequence). The CDR3 region has the DNA TGCGCCAGCAGTGAAGGGACGGCTTATAATTCACCCCTCCACTTT. Residues: CASSEGTAYNSPLHF.

The chain carries TRBV30 and TRBJ2-5; D remains ambiguous. CDR3 length equals 14 residues. V was pared by 5 bases and J by 3 bases, with 16 bases between. Germline CDR1 is GTSNPN and CDR2 is SVGIG (reference sequence). The CDR3 loop reads CAWVGSLKEETQYF. CDR3 in DNA: TGTGCCTGGGTTGGATCCCTAAAGGAAGAGACCCAGTACTTC. The full variable domain, in which reference TRBV30 and TRBJ2-5 provide the parts outside the CDR3, is SQTIHQWPATLVQPVGSPLSLECTVEGTSNPNLYWYRQAAGRGLQLLFYSVGIGQISSEVPQNLSASRPQDRQFILSSKKLLLSDSGFYLCAWVGSLKEETQYFGPGTRLLVL.

The chain recombines TRBV5-4 with TRBJ2-7; D is perhaps TRBD2 (6 bases). V shed 4 bases and J shed 1 base, with 18 bases lying between them. The germline V gene has CDR1 SGHNT and CDR2 YYREEE (reference sequence). The CDR3 sequence is 16 residues long. CDR3 protein: CASSLRDSMNSYEQYF. In DNA form, the CDR3 reads TGTGCCAGCAGCCTCCGGGACTCCATGAATTCCTACGAGCAGTACTTC.

This clone was counted once. Within the sample, other DNA sequences also encode this same CDR3. J is TRBJ2-2 and V is TRBV5-1, with TRBD1 matching over 7 bases. The CDR3 has 14 amino acids. V lost 1 base and J lost 4; bases outside the gene matches: 1. Germline lookup yields CDR1 SGHRS and CDR2 YFSETQ. Written as DNA, the CDR3 is TGCGCCAGCAGCTTGAGGGACAGCACCGGGGAGCTGTTTTTT. Protein: CASSLRDSTGELFF.

The chain's CDR3 is CASSWRTGGDVGGSQYF. CDR3 nucleotide sequence: TGTGCCAGCAGCTGGAGGACAGGGGGTGACGTCGGCGGTTCCCAGTACTTC. This chain connects TRBV7-2 to TRBJ2-5, with 10 nucleotides matching TRBD1. CDR1 and CDR2 from the germline V gene are SGHTA and FQGNSA. The trim removed 4 bases at V and 9 bases at J, leaving 17 bases unmatched. CDR3 length: 17 amino acids.

This clone was observed a single time. The chain carries TRBV5-1 and TRBJ1-1; D unclear. This CDR3 contains 13 residues. Trimming took off 5 bases at V and 1 base at J, with 9 bases between the two ends. CDR1 and CDR2 from the germline V gene are SGHRS and YFSETQ. CDR3 sequence reads: CASSNPSNTEAFF. The CDR3, as DNA: TGCGCCAGCAGTAATCCATCGAACACTGAAGCTTTCTTT.

The gene calls are TRBV6-1 and TRBJ1-2, with 7 nucleotides matching TRBD1. V lost 6 bases, J lost 3 bases, and 4 bases stayed unmatched. Germline CDR1 MNHNS, CDR2 SASEGT. CDR3 length: 13 amino acids. The CDR3 DNA is TGTGCCAGCAGATCGACAGGGTACTATGGCTACACCTTC. The encoded protein is CASRSTGYYGYTF.

The chain uses TRBV5-5 and TRBJ2-7; 9 bases match TRBD1. Per germline, CDR1 SGHKS and CDR2 YYEKEE (reference sequence). The V and J ends lost 2 bases and 2 bases, in that order; junction bases with no gene match: 2. This CDR3 has 14 amino acids. CDR3 sequence: CASSFRTGAYEQYF. In DNA, the CDR3 is TGTGCCAGCAGCTTCCGGACAGGGGCCTACGAGCAGTACTTC.

This clone was seen a single time. This chain links TRBV6-5 with TRBJ2-7; TRBD2 agrees at 7 bases. The CDR3 has 16 residues. Germline values: CDR1 MNHEY, CDR2 SVGAGI. V lost 0 bases, J lost 6 bases, and 11 bases stayed unmatched. This CDR3 is CASSYSGGPGVLEQYF. CDR3 sequence (DNA): TGTGCCAGCAGTTACTCGGGAGGGCCGGGAGTACTCGAGCAGTACTTC.

This chain joins TRBV6-5 and TRBJ1-2, with 11 bases aligning to TRBD1. V lost 6 bases to trimming and J lost 8 bases; unmatched junction nucleotides: 11. The CDR3 runs to 15 residues. The V gene's germline CDR1 is MNHEY and CDR2 SVGAGI. DNA for the CDR3: TGTGCCAGCAGGGGACAGGGGGAGCCAGGACAGGGCTACACCTTC. It encodes CASRGQGEPGQGYTF.

The chain carries TRBV6-1 and TRBJ2-6; no clear D. Trimming took off 2 bases at V and 4 bases at J, with 12 bases between the two ends. Germline V gene data show CDR1 as MNHNS and CDR2 as SASEGT. This CDR3 has 16 residues. CDR3 coding DNA: TGTGCCAGCAGTGAATTCGGCCGAGGCGGGGCCAACGTCCTGACTTTC. Translation gives CASSEFGRGGANVLTF.

In the case of this clone: This same CDR3 is encoded by further DNA sequences in the sample. The rearrangement links TRBV5-1 to TRBJ1-6; 7 bases are a match to TRBD1. This CDR3 comprises 15 residues. V gave up 0 bases and J gave up 5 bases; unmatched junction bases: 2. CDR1 and CDR2 (germline): SGHRS, YFSETQ. This CDR3 reads CASSLVGGNNSPLHF. The CDR3 nucleotides are TGCGCCAGCAGCTTGGTAGGGGGCAATAATTCACCCCTCCACTTT.

The J gene is TRBJ2-5, the V gene TRBV11-2; TRBD2 aligns across 9 bases. Losses at the gene ends were 4 bases for V and 1 base for J; bases not matched to a gene: 4. This CDR3 spans 15 amino acids. CDR1 is SGHAT, CDR2 FQNNGV, per germline. CDR3 region: CASSSGTSLQETQYF. CDR3 nucleotides: TGTGCCAGCAGCTCCGGGACTAGCCTCCAAGAGACCCAGTACTTC.

V gene TRBV7-2 combines with J gene TRBJ2-1, with D perhaps being TRBD1 or TRBD2 (5 bases each). The V end lost 6 bases, the J end lost 8 bases, and 17 bases lay between the germline ends. Per the germline V gene, CDR1 is SGHTA and CDR2 is FQGNSA. The CDR3 has 14 amino acids. CDR3: CASRRETAVYEQFF. DNA for the CDR3: TGTGCCAGCAGAAGGGAGACAGCGGTGTATGAGCAGTTCTTC. Full variable domain (missing parts from reference TRBV7-2 and TRBJ2-1): GAGVSQSPSNKVTEKGKDVELRCDPISGHTALYWYRQSLGQGLEFLIYFQGNSAPDKSGLPSDRFSAERTGGSVSTLTIQRTQQEDSAVYLCASRRETAVYEQFFGPGTRLTVL.

The chain uses TRBV6-5 and TRBJ1-3, with D hard to call. Germline V gives CDR1 MNHEY, CDR2 SVGAGI. Trimming removed 8 bases from V and 0 bases from J, with 11 bases in between. This CDR3 spans 14 amino acids. The chain's CDR3 is CASSRRSSGNTIYF. CDR3 bases: TGTGCCAGCTCTCGACGATCCTCTGGAAACACCATATATTTT.

The chain links TRBV4-3 to TRBJ2-7, with D perhaps matching TRBD1 or TRBD2 (6 bases each). Deletions cut 0 bases from V and 3 bases from J, with 9 bases between. CDR1 is LGHNA and CDR2 is YSLEER in the germline V gene. The CDR3 spans 14 residues. Written as DNA, the CDR3 is TGCGCCAGCAGCCAAGAGGGGGGACACTACGAGCAGTACTTC. Encoded protein: CASSQEGGHYEQYF.

The chain couples TRBV21-1 to TRBJ2-7; the DNA was not used to check the table's D call, TRBD2. TRBV21-1 is tagged as a pseudogene. This CDR3 has 17 amino acids. This CDR3 is CASSLHGGDLSSYEQYF. As DNA, the CDR3 is TGTGCCAGCAGCCTCCACGGAGGGGACTTGAGCTCCTACGAGCAGTACTTC.